This is a list of T cell receptor beta chains from one sample in a study of cytomegalovirus exposure and HLA in healthy donors. Repertoires were generated with immunoSEQ multiplex PCR, while TCRdb's copy carries only in-frame clones and drops some. The table lists some 68,000 clones, around 96% of them singletons, with around 1.5% in the top ten. The sequenced sample consisted of PBMCs. The receptors stem from a man younger than 35 in good health and CMV-seropositive. Both conserved end residues are part of each CDR3. D genes are given only for firm matches. Not every row has a clone size; where given, it reads once, few, many or a size class.

>TRBV5-1|14|TRBD2|TRBJ2-5|NA
CASSLSSGQETQYF
>TRBV7-9|12|NA|TRBJ1-2|NA
CASSLDSAPYTF
>TRBV6-1|12|NA|TRBJ2-1|once
CHSRQGDNEQFF
>TRBV5-1|13|NA|TRBJ1-4|NA
CASSRGLTEKLFF
>TRBV12-2|17|NA|TRBJ1-5|NA
CASRLVGGRNPQWPQHF
>TRBV5-4|14|NA|TRBJ1-2|once
CASSLVGGSYGYTF
>TRBV18|15|TRBD1|TRBJ2-7|once
CASSPGTGAPYEQYF
>TRBV6-1|13|NA|TRBJ1-5|NA
CASSTGTDQPQHF
>TRBV25-1|14|TRBD2|TRBJ2-2|few
CASTTSGGTGELFF
>TRBV9|14|TRBD2|TRBJ2-2|NA
CASRRGGSTGELFF
>TRBV18|14|TRBD2|TRBJ2-3|NA
CASSPGTTADTQYF
>TRBV28|13|NA|TRBJ1-4|NA
CASSLAGAEKLFF
>TRBV7-9|16|NA|TRBJ2-7|NA
CASSLAGVQVGREQYF
>TRBV9|14|TRBD1|TRBJ2-2|NA
CASSGTGFTGELFF
>TRBV9|16|TRBD2|TRBJ2-1|NA
CASSQLAGGPVNEQFF
>TRBV21-1|15|NA|TRBJ2-7|NA
CASSSPIQLVHEQYF
>TRBV5-1|14|NA|TRBJ1-6|NA
CASSLAAVDSPLHF
>TRBV11-1|15|TRBD2|TRBJ2-7|NA
CASSWTSGRTYEQYF
>TRBV9|16|NA|TRBJ1-2|NA
CASSVGTDLLVYGYTF
>TRBV29-1|13|NA|TRBJ1-2|NA
CSVYSPSGTGYTF
>TRBV5-4|14|NA|TRBJ1-1|NA
CASSVDNMNTEAFF
>TRBV11-3|14|TRBD2|TRBJ2-1|NA
CASSQGPASGEQFF